This T cell receptor (beta chain) was documented in a study of CD8 T cells in ankylosing spondylitis. Whole-study findings and limits: Disease-linked clones reportedly showed significant enrichment in matched ankylosing spondylitis synovial fluid.

From the 5' RACE reads, TCRdb called clonotypes with MiXCR, one entry per CDR3 protein. Among some 37,000 distinct CDR3 sequences, 6% were seen once, and the ten largest hold over 9.5%. The germline gives CDR1 SGHNT, CDR2 YYREEE (reference sequence). This CDR3 is built from 15 residues. The germline V and J ends were trimmed by 4 bases and 5 bases, with 17 bases remaining between them. With regard to this clonotype: Its matching antigen is unknown.

V is TRBV5-4 and J is TRBJ2-3, with D maybe TRBD2 (5 bases). The sequencing input was blood, either unsorted or a sorted T cell fraction (not recorded which). This receptor was obtained from a male donor with ankylosing spondylitis or in good health (not recorded which). As DNA, the CDR3 is TGTGCCAGCAGCGCCAGCGGAAGCGCCTTAGATACGCAGTATTTT. This sequence encodes CASSASGSALDTQYF. The full variable domain, rest sourced from reference TRBV5-4 and TRBJ2-3, is ETGVTQSPTHLIKTRGQQVTLRCSSQSGHNTVSWYQQALGQGPQFIFQYYREEENGRGNFPPRFSGLQFPNYSSELNVNALELDDSALYLCASSASGSALDTQYFGPGTRLTVL.